This T cell receptor beta chain was found in a study of blood T cell repertoires in COVID-19. Enrollees, about 18 to 89 years old, lived in about two dozen US areas. Participants were placed into cohorts based on the clinical history they reported. Some clones are missing from TCRdb's copy, which holds only in-frame ones; the method was immunoSEQ multiplex PCR. The sample carries a few hundred thousand clones, around 90% recorded once. The germline gives CDR1 SGDLS, CDR2 YYNGEE. V lost 1 base and J 2 bases, leaving 9 bases between the germline ends. The CDR3 runs to 14 residues. This TCR came from a woman aged 18-30 years with acute COVID-19. Sequencing was done on a sample of PBMCs or T cells enriched from blood (not recorded which). The gene calls are TRBV9 and TRBJ1-1; D unresolved. Here the CDR3 reads CASSVIASNTEAFF. In nucleotides, the CDR3 is TGTGCCAGCAGCGTAATCGCCAGTAACACTGAAGCTTTCTTT.